The clone carrying this T cell receptor beta chain has just one count. Its cognate antigen is unknown. The data belong to a study of PD-1 blockade in mismatch repair-deficient tumors. Study details: Patients had about 13 mismatch repair-deficient cancer types and were previously treated and progressing.

The protocol was immunoSEQ multiplex PCR, while the TCRdb copy is restricted to in-frame clones and leaves out a portion. This sample has 120,000 or so clones, with 85% to 90% found just once. The germline CDR1 and CDR2 sequences are LGHNA and YSLEER. The CDR3 spans 14 residues. V was trimmed by 0 bases and J by 2 bases, leaving 7 bases between them. Points from the study as a whole: After pembrolizumab, tumor-resident clones rose rapidly, then generally contracted before radiologic responses.

TCRs were sequenced from a few patients responding to pembrolizumab. This sequence was found in an adult with mismatch repair-deficient cancer. The sequencing here drew on peripheral blood, taken approximately 70 weeks after starting pembrolizumab. This chain links TRBV4-3 with TRBJ2-5; D is perhaps TRBD1 (5 bases). The CDR3 loop reads CASSQDGAQETQYF. CDR3 sequence (DNA): TGCGCCAGCAGCCAAGATGGGGCTCAAGAGACCCAGTACTTC.